This TCR beta chain was observed in a study of cytomegalovirus exposure and HLA in healthy donors. The PCR made use of 60 Vbeta and 13 Jbeta primers. Sequencing used immunoSEQ multiplex PCR; TCRdb keeps in-frame clones, though not all of them. Of about 110,000 clones listed, 70% to 85% are singletons. The specimen sequenced was PBMCs. This sequence was found in a young man in good health and CMV-seropositive.

The CDR3 DNA follows: TGTGCCAGTAGCCCAGGGGGAATTTACGAGCAGTACTTC. The encoded protein is CASSPGGIYEQYF. This chain links TRBV19 with TRBJ2-7; 7 positions agree with TRBD1. With 6 bases clipped from V and 4 bases from J, the junction kept 6 bases outside the gene matches. Germline assignment: CDR1 LNHDA and CDR2 SQIVND (reference sequence). This CDR3 is built from 13 residues.